This record looks at one T cell receptor (beta chain) sequence and its context. The V and J ends lost 5 bases and 7 bases respectively, with 15 bases between them. This CDR3 comprises 14 residues. Noted time point: pre-sensitization, week 0. The sample's treatment: therapeutic diphenylcyclopropenone sensitization with weekly scalp DPC. Blood collection happened ahead of applying each patch test. The record originates from a study of human T cells and chemical hapten exposure. Study overall: Throughout the approximately 24-week study, diphenylcyclopropenone was applied weekly to the patients' scalps.

Individual cDNA molecules received unique molecular identifiers in the library. Original processing methods: Sample TCR totals centred on a median of around 100,000, ranging about 20,000 to 700,000. TCRdb recomputed calls from the RACE reads with MiXCR, one row per CDR3 protein. It is TCRdb's table, rather than the study itself, that gives the V and J calls and clone size. This table has about 250,000 distinct CDR3 sequences, approximately 7.5% appearing once. This TCR derives from a man aged 18 to 30 with alopecia areata. Some clones in this sample may be carry-over from other donors' samples. J is TRBJ2-1 and V is TRBV12-3 or TRBV12-4; D is possibly TRBD1 (6 bases). The specimen comprised whole blood, sampled in connection with sensitization to the hapten diphenylcyclopropenone (DPC). This CDR3 is CASSINRVANEQFF. CDR3 nucleotides: TGTGCCAGCAGTATAAACAGGGTCGCGAATGAGCAGTTCTTC.